One TCR beta chain is described in this entry. Antigen: not known. Donors were healthy HIV-negative adults without recently reported acute infections or vaccinations. The sample comes from a study of shared clonotypes between healthy human individuals. About the study: Every donor yielded three CD4 naive, three CD4 memory, two CD8 naive and one CD8 memory plate. General observations from the study: A reduction in generation probabilities was seen for non-shared clonotypes relative to those shared by all four donors. A handful of donors had about 5% of their naive CD4 clonotypes in common.

The CDR3 length is 17 residues. Germline values: CDR1 SGHTA, CDR2 FQGNSA. Trimming pared 0 bases from V and 1 base from J, leaving 16 bases between. The data were produced by immunoSEQ multiplex PCR, yet TCRdb's version contains in-frame clones alone and is incomplete. This table holds 2 million to 3 million clones, 93% found once. The receptor's source is a man aged 18 to 30 in good health. Some clones in this sample may be carry-over from other donors' samples. V and J are TRBV7-2 and TRBJ2-7, with D tentatively TRBD1 (5 bases). The sequencing input was naive CD4+ T cells from PBMCs. Regarding subset: CD45RA+ positively selected. Here the CDR3 reads CASSLANRQLFSYEQYF. DNA for the CDR3: TGTGCCAGCAGCTTAGCGAACCGACAGCTCTTTTCCTACGAGCAGTACTTC.